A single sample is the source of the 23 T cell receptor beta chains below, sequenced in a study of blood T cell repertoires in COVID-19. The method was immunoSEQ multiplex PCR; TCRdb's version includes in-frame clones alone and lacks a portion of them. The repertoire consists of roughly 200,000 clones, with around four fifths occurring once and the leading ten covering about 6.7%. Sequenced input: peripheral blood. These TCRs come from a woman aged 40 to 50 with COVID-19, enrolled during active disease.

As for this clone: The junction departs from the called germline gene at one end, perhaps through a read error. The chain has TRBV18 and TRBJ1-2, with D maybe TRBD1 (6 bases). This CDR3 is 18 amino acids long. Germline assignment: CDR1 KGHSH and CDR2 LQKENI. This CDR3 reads CASSHIGAGQRHNDGYTF. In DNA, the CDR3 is TGTGCCAGCTCCCATATCGGGGCTGGACAGCGACATAACGATGGCTACACCTTC.

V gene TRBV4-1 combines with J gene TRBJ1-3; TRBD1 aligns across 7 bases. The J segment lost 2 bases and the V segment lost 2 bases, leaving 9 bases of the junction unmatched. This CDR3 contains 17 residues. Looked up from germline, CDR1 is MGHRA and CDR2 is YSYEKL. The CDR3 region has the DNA TGCGCCAGCAGCCAACCACGGCAGGGACAGACTGGAAACACCATATATTTT. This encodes CASSQPRQGQTGNTIYF.

The CDR3 DNA sequence: TGTGCCATCAGGGACAGCTCTGGAAACACCATATATTTT. Translation gives CAIRDSSGNTIYF. J is TRBJ1-3 and V is TRBV10-3, with D maybe TRBD1 (6 bases). The length of the CDR3 is 13 residues. V shed 6 bases and J shed 0 bases, with 6 bases lying between them. Germline lookup yields CDR1 ENHRY and CDR2 SYGVKD.

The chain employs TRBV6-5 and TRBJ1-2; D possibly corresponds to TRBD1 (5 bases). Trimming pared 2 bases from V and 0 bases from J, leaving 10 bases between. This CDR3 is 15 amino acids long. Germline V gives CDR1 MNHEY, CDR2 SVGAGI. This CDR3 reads CASSYGAVTNYGYTF. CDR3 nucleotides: TGTGCCAGCAGTTACGGGGCAGTAACTAACTATGGCTACACCTTC.

The CDR3 DNA sequence: TGCGCCAGCGGGCTTGGCTACACCTTC. This encodes CASGLGYTF. V and J are TRBV10-2 and TRBJ1-2; no clear D gene. The V end lost 8 bases, the J end lost 7 bases, and 5 bases lay between the germline ends. CDR1 WSHSY and CDR2 SAAADI come from the germline V gene. The CDR3 runs to 9 residues.

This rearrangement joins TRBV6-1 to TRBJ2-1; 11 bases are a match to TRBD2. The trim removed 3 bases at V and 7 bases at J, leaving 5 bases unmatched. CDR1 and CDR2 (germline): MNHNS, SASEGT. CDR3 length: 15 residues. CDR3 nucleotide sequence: TGTGCCAGCAGTGACCGGGGGACTAGCGGAAATGAGCAGTTCTTC. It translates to CASSDRGTSGNEQFF.

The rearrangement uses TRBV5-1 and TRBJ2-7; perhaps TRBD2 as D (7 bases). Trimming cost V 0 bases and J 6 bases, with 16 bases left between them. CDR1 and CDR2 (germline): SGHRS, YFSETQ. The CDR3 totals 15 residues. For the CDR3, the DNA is TGCGCCAGCAGCTTGGCCGGTGGGGGAGGGGGCGAGCAGTACTTC. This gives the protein CASSLAGGGGGEQYF.

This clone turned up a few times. The CDR3 spells CASSSGANRNIQYF. The CDR3 coding sequence is TGTGCCAGCAGCTCTGGGGCTAATCGAAACATTCAGTACTTC. V and J are TRBV11-2 and TRBJ2-4, with D possibly being TRBD1 (5 bases). The ends were cut back, 4 bases at V and 6 bases at J, with 13 bases in the middle. The CDR3 has 14 residues. Germline assignment: CDR1 SGHAT and CDR2 FQNNGV.

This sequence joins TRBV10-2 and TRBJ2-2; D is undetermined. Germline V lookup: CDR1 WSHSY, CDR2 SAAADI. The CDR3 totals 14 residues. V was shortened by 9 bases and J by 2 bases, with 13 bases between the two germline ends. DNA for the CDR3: TGCGCCAGTAAGGCGGCTATCAACACCGGGGAGCTGTTTTTT. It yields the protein CASKAAINTGELFF.

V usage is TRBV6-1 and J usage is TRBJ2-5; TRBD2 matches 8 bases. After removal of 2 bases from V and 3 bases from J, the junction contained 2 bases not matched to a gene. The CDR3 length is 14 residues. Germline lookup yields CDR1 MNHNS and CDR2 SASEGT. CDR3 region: CASSELLAEETQYF. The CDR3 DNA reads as TGTGCCAGCAGTGAACTACTAGCGGAAGAGACCCAGTACTTC.

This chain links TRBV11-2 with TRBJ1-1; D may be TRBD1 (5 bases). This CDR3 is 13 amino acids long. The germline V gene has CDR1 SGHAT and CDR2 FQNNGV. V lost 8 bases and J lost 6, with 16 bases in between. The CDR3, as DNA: TGTGCCAGCGGACAAGAAAGGGTCGCTGAAGCTTTCTTT. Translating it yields CASGQERVAEAFF.

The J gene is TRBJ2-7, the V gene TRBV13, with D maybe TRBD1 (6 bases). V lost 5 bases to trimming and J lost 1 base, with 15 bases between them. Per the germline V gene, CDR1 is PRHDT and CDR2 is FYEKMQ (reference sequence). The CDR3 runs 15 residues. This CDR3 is CASSQGTGRSYEQYF. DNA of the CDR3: TGTGCCAGCAGCCAAGGTACAGGGAGATCCTACGAGCAGTACTTC.

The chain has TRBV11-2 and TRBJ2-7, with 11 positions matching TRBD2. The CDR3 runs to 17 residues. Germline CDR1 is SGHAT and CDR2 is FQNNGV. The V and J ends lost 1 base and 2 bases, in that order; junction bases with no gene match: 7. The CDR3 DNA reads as TGTGCCAGCAGCTTAGTGGCTAGCGGGGGGTCTACCTACGAGCAGTACTTC. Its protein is CASSLVASGGSTYEQYF.

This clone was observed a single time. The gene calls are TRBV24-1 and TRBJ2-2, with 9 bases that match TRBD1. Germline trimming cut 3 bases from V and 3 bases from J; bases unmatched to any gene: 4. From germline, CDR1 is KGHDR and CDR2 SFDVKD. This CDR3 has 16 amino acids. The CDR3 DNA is TGTGCCACCAGTGATGTGGGACAGGGATACACCGGGGAGCTGTTTTTT. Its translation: CATSDVGQGYTGELFF.

CDR3 sequence reads: CATSTQGEIDEQFF. The CDR3 bases are TGTGCCACCAGTACCCAGGGGGAGATTGATGAGCAGTTCTTC. The V gene is TRBV24-1, the J gene TRBJ2-1; 7 bases are shared with TRBD1. The J segment lost 8 bases and the V segment lost 6 bases, leaving 9 bases of the junction unmatched. Germline V gene sequence: CDR1 KGHDR, CDR2 SFDVKD. This CDR3 comprises 14 residues.

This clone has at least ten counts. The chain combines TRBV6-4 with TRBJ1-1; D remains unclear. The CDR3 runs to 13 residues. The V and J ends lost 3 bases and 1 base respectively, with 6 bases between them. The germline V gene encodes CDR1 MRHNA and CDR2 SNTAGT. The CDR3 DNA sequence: TGTGCCAGCAGTGAACGGGAGAACACTGAAGCTTTCTTT. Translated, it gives CASSERENTEAFF.

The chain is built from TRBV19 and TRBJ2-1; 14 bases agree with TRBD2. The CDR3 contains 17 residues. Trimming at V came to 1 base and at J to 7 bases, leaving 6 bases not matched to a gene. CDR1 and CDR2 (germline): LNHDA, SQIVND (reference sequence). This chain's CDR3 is CASSIGRLAGGRNEQFF. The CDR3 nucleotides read TGTGCCAGTAGTATAGGCCGACTAGCGGGAGGGAGGAATGAGCAGTTCTTC.

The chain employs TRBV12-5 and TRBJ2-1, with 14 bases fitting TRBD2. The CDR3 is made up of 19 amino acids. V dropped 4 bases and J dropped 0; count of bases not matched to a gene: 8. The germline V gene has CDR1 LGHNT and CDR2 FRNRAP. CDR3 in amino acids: CASGSGLAGGYSSYNEQFF. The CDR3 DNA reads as TGTGCTAGTGGTTCTGGACTAGCGGGGGGCTATAGCTCCTACAATGAGCAGTTCTTC. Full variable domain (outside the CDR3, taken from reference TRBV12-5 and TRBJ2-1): DARVTQTPRHKVTEMGQEVTMRCQPILGHNTVFWYRQTMMQGLELLAYFRNRAPLDDSGMPKDRFSAEMPDATLATLKIQPSEPRDSAVYFCASGSGLAGGYSSYNEQFFGPGTRLTVL.

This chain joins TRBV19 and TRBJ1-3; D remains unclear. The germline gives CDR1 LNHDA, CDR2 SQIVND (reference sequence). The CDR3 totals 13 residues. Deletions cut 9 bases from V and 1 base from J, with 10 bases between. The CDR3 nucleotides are TGTGCCAGCAGAATCGGGTCTGGAAACACCATATATTTT. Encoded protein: CASRIGSGNTIYF.

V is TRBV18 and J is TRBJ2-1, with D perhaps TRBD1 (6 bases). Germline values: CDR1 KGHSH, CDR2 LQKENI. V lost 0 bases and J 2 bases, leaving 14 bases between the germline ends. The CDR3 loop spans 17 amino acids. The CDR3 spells CASSPPDVGQPYNEQFF. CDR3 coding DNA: TGTGCCAGCTCACCACCGGATGTCGGACAGCCCTACAATGAGCAGTTCTTC.

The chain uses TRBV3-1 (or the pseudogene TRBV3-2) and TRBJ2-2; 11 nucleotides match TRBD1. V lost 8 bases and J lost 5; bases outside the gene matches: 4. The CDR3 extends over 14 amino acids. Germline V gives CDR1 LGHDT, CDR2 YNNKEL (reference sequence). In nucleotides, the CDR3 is TGTGCCAGCTGGACAGGGGGCGGTACCGGGGAGCTGTTTTTT. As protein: CASWTGGGTGELFF.

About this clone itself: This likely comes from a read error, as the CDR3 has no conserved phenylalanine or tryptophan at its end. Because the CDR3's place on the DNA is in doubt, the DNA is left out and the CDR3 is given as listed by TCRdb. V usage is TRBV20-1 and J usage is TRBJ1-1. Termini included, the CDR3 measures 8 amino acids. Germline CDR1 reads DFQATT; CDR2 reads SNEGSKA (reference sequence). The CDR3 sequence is CSGYGPPG.

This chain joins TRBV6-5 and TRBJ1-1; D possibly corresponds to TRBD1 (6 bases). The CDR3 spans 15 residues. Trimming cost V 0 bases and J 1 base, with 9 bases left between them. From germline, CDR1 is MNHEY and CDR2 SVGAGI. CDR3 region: CASSYSFRGNTEAFF. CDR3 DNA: TGTGCCAGCAGTTACTCATTCAGGGGGAACACTGAAGCTTTCTTT.